This is a list of T cell receptor beta chains from one sample in a study of OX40 agonist ivuxolimab in advanced cancers. Generated by immunoSEQ multiplex PCR, the TCRdb table keeps only in-frame clones and is missing some. The repertoire includes roughly 70,000 clones, 75% to 95% of them detected once, and 5.9% sits in the top ten. The input for sequencing was CD4+ or CD8+ T cells sorted from blood, taken in a trial of the OX40 agonist ivuxolimab. The receptor set was obtained from an adult with an advanced solid tumor such as melanoma, head and neck, liver or kidney cancer. The CDR3 runs from the conserved cysteine through the conserved F or W. Each record gives: D gene, J gene, V gene, clone size, CDR3 DNA, CDR3 protein. The D gene is left open where the match is weak. The listing skips clone size in some rows; elsewhere it reads once, few, many or a size class.

-,TRBJ2-3,TRBV2,-,TGTGCCAGCAGTCCCGGCCCTTTTAGCACAGATACGCAGTATTTT,CASSPGPFSTDTQYF
-,TRBJ1-5,TRBV2,-,TGTGCCAGCAGTGAATGGGGAGGTTTGCAGCCCCAGCATTTT,CASSEWGGLQPQHF
TRBD2,TRBJ2-7,TRBV29-1,once,TGCAGCGTTGGGGGAGCGGTAGCGGGAGATGCTTACGAGCAGTACTTC,CSVGGAVAGDAYEQYF
-,TRBJ1-2,TRBV7-8,-,TGTGCCAGCAGCACCCAGGGTCACACTAACTATGGCTACACCTTC,CASSTQGHTNYGYTF
TRBD2,TRBJ2-1,TRBV27,-,TGTGCCAGCAGTGCCAGCGGGAGTCGATACAATGAGCAGTTCTTC,CASSASGSRYNEQFF
TRBD1,TRBJ1-6,TRBV28,-,TGTGCCAGCAGTCTACGTGGGACAGGGTCATTTCTCTATCTTTTGTTGGATTCACCCCTCCACTTT,CASSLRGTGSFLYLLLDSPLHF
TRBD2,TRBJ2-7,TRBV19,-,TGTGCCAGTAGTGGGCCTAGCGGGGCCTACGAGCAGTACTTC,CASSGPSGAYEQYF
-,TRBJ1-5,TRBV6-5,-,TGTGCCAGCAGCCTCGAACCTTTGGGGCAGCCCCAGCATTTT,CASSLEPLGQPQHF
-,TRBJ1-2,TRBV28,-,TGTGCCAGCAGCCACGGGGACACCCTTTATGGCTACACCTTC,CASSHGDTLYGYTF
-,TRBJ2-7,TRBV30,-,TGTGCCTGGAGTACCACAGGCTACGAGCAGTACTTC,CAWSTTGYEQYF
-,TRBJ2-7,TRBV29-1,-,TGCAGCGTTGAAGATCGGATTTACGAGCAGTACTTC,CSVEDRIYEQYF